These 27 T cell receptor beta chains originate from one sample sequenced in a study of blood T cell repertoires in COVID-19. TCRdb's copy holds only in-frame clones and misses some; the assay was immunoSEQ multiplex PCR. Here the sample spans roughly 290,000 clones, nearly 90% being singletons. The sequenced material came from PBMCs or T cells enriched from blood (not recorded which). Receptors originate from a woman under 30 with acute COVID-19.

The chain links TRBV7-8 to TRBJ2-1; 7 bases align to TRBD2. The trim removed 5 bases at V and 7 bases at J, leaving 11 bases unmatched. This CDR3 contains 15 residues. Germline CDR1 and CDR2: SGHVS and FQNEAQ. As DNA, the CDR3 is TGTGCCAGCAGCCCCCACCTAGCGGTCGTGAATGAGCAGTTCTTC. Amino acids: CASSPHLAVVNEQFF.

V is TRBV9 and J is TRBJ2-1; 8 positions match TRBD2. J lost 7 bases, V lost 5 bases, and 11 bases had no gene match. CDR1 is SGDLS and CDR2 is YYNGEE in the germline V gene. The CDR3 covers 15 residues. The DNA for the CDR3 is TGTGCCAGCAGTGACACTAGCGGAGCGGGGAATGAGCAGTTCTTC. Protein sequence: CASSDTSGAGNEQFF.

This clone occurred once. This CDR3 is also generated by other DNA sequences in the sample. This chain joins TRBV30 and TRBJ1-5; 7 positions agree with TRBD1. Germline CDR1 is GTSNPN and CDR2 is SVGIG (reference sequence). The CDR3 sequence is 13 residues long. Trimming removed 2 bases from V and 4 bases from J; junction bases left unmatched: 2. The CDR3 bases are TGTGCCTGGAGTTTACAGGGGAATCAGCCCCAGCATTTT. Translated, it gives CAWSLQGNQPQHF.

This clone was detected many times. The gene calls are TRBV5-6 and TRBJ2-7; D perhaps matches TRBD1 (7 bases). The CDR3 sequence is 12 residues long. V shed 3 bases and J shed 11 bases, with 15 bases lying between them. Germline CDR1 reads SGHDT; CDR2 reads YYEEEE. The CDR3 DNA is TGTGCCAGCAGCTGGAGGGGACAGCCGGAGTACTTC. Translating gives CASSWRGQPEYF.

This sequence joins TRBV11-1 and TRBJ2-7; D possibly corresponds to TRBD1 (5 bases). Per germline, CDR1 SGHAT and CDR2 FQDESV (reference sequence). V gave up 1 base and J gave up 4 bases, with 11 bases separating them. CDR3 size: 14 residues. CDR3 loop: CASSLVGVGYEQYF. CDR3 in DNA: TGTGCCAGCAGCTTAGTAGGGGTCGGGTACGAGCAGTACTTC.

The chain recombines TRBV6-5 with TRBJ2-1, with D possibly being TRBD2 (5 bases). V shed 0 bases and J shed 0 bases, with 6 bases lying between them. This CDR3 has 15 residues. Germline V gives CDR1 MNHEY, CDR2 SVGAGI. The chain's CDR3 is CASSYSGNSYNEQFF. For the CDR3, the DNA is TGTGCCAGCAGTTACTCCGGGAACTCCTACAATGAGCAGTTCTTC.

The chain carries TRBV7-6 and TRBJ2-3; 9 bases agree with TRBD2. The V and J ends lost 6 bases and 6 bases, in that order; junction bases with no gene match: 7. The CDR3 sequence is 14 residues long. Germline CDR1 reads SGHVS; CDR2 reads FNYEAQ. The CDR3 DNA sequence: TGTGCCAGCAGATATAGCGGGAGTAAGGATACGCAGTATTTT. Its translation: CASRYSGSKDTQYF. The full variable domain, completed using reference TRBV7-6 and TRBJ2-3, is GAGVSQSPRYKVTKRGQDVALRCDPISGHVSLYWYRQALGQGPEFLTYFNYEAQQDKSGLPNDRFSAERPEGSISTLTIQRTEQRDSAMYRCASRYSGSKDTQYFGPGTRLTVL.

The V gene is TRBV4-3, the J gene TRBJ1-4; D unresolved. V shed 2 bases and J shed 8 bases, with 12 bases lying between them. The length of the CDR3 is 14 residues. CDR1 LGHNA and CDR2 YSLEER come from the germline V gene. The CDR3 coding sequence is TGCGCCAGCAGCCAATCACCTCTGGAGGAAAAACTGTTTTTT. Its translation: CASSQSPLEEKLFF.

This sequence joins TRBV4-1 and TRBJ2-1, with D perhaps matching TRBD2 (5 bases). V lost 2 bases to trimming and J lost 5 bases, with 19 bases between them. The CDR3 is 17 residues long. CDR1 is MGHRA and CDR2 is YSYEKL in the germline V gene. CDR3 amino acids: CASSQSHPAGANNEQFF. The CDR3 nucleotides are TGCGCCAGCAGCCAAAGTCACCCGGCGGGCGCTAACAATGAGCAGTTCTTC.

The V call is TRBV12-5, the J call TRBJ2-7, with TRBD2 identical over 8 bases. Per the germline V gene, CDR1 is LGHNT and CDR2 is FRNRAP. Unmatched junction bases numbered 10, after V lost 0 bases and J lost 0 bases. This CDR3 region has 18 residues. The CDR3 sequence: CASGLVVTSGVSSYEQYF. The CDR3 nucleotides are TGTGCTAGTGGTTTGGTCGTCACTAGCGGAGTGAGCTCCTACGAGCAGTACTTC.

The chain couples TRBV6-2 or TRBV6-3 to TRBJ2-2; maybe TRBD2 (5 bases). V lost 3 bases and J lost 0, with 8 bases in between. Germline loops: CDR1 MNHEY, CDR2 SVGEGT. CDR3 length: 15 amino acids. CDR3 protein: CASSYSEANTGELFF. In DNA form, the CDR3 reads TGTGCCAGCAGTTATAGCGAAGCGAACACCGGGGAGCTGTTTTTT.

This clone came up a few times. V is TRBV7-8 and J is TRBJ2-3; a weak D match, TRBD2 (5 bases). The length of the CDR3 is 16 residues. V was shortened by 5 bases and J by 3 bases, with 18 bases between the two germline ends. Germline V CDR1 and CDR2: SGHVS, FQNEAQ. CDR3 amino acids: CASSPRGSIRTDTQYF. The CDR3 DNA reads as TGTGCCAGCAGCCCCAGAGGGAGCATTAGGACAGATACGCAGTATTTT.

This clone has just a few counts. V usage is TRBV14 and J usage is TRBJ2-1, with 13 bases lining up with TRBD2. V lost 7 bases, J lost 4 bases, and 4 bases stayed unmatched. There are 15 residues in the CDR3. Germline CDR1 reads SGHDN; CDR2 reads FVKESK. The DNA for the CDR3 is TGTGCCAGCACCCCGGGACTAGCGGGATACAATGAGCAGTTCTTC. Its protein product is CASTPGLAGYNEQFF.

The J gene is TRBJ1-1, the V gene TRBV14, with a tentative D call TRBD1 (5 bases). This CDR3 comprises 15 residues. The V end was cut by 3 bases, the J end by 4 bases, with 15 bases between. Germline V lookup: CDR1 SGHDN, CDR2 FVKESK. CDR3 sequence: CASSHDDSGGTEAFF. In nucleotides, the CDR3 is TGTGCCAGCAGCCACGATGACAGTGGCGGCACTGAAGCTTTCTTT. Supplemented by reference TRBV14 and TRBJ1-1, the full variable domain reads EAGVTQFPSHSVIEKGQTVTLRCDPISGHDNLYWYRRVMGKEIKFLLHFVKESKQDESGMPNNRFLAERTGGTYSTLKVQPAELEDSGVYFCASSHDDSGGTEAFFGQGTRLTVV.

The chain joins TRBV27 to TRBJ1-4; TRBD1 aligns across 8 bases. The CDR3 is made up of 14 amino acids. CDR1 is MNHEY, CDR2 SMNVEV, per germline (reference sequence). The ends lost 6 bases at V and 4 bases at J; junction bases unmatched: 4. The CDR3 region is CASSTGQVNEKLFF. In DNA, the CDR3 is TGTGCCAGCAGCACGGGACAGGTTAATGAAAAACTGTTTTTT. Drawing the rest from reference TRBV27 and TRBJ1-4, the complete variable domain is EAQVTQNPRYLITVTGKKLTVTCSQNMNHEYMSWYRQDPGLGLRQIYYSMNVEVTDKGDVPEGYKVSRKEKRNFPLILESPSPNQTSLYFCASSTGQVNEKLFFGSGTQLSVL.

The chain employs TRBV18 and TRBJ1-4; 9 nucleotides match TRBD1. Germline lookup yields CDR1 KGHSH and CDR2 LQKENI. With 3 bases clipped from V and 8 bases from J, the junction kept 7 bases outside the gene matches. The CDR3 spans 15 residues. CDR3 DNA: TGTGCCAGCTCACCCGGACAGGGGAACTCCGAAAAACTGTTTTTT. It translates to CASSPGQGNSEKLFF.

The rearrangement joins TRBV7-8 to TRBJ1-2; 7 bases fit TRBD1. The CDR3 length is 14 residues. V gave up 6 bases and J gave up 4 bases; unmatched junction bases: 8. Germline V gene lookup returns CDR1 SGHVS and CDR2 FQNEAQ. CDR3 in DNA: TGTGCCAGCAGTACTACAGGGGCCGGCTATGGCTACACCTTC. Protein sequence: CASSTTGAGYGYTF.

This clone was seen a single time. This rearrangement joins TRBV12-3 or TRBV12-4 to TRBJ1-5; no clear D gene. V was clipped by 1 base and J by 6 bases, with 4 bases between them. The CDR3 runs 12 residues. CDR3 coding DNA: TGTGCCAGCAGTTTAGGGCCTCAGCCCCAGCATTTT. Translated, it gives CASSLGPQPQHF.

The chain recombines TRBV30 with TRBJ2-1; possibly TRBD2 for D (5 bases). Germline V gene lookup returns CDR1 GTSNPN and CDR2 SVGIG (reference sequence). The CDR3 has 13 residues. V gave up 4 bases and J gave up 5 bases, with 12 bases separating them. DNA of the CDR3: TGTGCCTGGACCCGGGGAATGAACAATGAGCAGTTCTTC. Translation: CAWTRGMNNEQFF.

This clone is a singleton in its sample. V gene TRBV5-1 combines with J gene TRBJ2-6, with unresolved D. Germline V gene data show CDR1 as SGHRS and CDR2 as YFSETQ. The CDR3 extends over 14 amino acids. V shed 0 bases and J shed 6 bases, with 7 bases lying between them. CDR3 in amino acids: CASSLGVTANVLTF. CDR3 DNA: TGCGCCAGCAGCTTGGGCGTCACGGCCAACGTCCTGACTTTC.

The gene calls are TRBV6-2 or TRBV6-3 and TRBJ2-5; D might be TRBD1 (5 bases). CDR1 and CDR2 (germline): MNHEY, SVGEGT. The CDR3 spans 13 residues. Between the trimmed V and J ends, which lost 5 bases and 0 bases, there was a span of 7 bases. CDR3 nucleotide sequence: TGTGCCAGCAGTCGACAGCACCAAGAGACCCAGTACTTC. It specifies CASSRQHQETQYF.

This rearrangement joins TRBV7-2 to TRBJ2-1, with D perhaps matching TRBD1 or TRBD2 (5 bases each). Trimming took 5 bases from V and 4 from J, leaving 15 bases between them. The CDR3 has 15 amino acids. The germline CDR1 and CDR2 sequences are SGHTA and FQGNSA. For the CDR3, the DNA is TGTGCCAGCAGCCTAGGGGTGGGCGGGTACAATGAGCAGTTCTTC. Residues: CASSLGVGGYNEQFF.

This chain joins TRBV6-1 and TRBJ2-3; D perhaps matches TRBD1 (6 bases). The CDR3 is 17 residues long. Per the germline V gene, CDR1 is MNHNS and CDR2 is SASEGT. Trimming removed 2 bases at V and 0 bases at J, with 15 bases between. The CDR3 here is CASSEISRGRSTDTQYF. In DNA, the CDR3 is TGTGCCAGCAGTGAAATCAGCAGGGGCAGGAGCACAGATACGCAGTATTTT.

CDR3 sequence reads: CSVGGGLAAPSDTQYF. The DNA of the CDR3 is TGCAGCGTTGGGGGGGGACTAGCGGCCCCCTCGGATACGCAGTATTTT. The genes are TRBV29-1 and TRBJ2-3; 11 bases map to TRBD2. Looked up from germline, CDR1 is SQVTM and CDR2 is ANQGSEA. Trimming at V came to 4 bases and at J to 6 bases, leaving 12 bases not matched to a gene. The CDR3 has 16 residues.

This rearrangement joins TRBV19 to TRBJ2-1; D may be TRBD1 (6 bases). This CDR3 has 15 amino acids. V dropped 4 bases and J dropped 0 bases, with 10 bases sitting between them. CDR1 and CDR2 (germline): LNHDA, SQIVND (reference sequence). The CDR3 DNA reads TGTGCCAGTAGTAAACAGGGCAGCTCCTACAATGAGCAGTTCTTC. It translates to CASSKQGSSYNEQFF.

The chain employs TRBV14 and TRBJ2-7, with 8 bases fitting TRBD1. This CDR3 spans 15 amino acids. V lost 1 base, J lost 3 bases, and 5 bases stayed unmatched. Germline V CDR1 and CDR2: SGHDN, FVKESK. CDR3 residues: CASSQGQGIYYEQYF. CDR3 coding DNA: TGTGCCAGCAGCCAAGGACAGGGGATTTACTACGAGCAGTACTTC.

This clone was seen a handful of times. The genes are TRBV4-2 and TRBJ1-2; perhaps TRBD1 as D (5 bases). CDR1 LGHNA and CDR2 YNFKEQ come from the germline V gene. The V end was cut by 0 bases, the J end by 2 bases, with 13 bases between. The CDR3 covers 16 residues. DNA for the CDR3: TGTGCCAGCAGCCAAGAAGTTGAGACAGAGAACTATGGCTACACCTTC. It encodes CASSQEVETENYGYTF.